These 22 T cell receptor beta chains originate from one sample sequenced in a study of cytomegalovirus exposure and HLA in healthy donors. It was with 60 Vbeta and 13 Jbeta primers that the PCR ran. Measured with immunoSEQ multiplex PCR; TCRdb has only the in-frame clones, and not every one. In the table there are approximately 92,000 clones, around 74% of which are singletons. Sample: PBMCs. The receptors stem from a man aged 45 to 65 in good health and CMV-seropositive.

This clone came up a few times. V gene TRBV5-1 combines with J gene TRBJ2-3; 8 bases are shared with TRBD1. In germline, CDR1 is SGHRS, CDR2 YFSETQ. The CDR3 consists of 14 residues. Germline trimming cut 4 bases from V and 1 base from J; bases unmatched to any gene: 2. The CDR3 here is CASSKGQGTDTQYF. The CDR3 DNA reads TGCGCCAGCAGCAAGGGACAGGGCACAGATACGCAGTATTTT. Drawing the rest from reference TRBV5-1 and TRBJ2-3, the complete variable domain is KAGVTQTPRYLIKTRGQQVTLSCSPISGHRSVSWYQQTPGQGLQFLFEYFSETQRNKGNFPGRFSGRQFSNSRSEMNVSTLELGDSALYLCASSKGQGTDTQYFGPGTRLTVL.

The chain couples TRBV12-1 to TRBJ1-4; TRBD1 is the table's D call, not checked against the DNA. TRBV12-1 is classified as a pseudogene. The CDR3 is made up of 15 amino acids. The CDR3 is CASSSDSGHIEKLFF. CDR3 nucleotides: TGTGCCAGCAGCTCCGATTCGGGACATATTGAAAAACTGTTTTTT.

The rearrangement joins TRBV4-2 to TRBJ1-2, with D perhaps TRBD1 (5 bases). Per germline, CDR1 LGHNA and CDR2 YNFKEQ. Trimming left V 1 base short and J 0 bases short, with 12 bases between. The CDR3 is 16 residues long. In DNA, the CDR3 is TGTGCCAGCAGCCAAGCGGGGGGAGCTTCTAACTATGGCTACACCTTC. Amino acids: CASSQAGGASNYGYTF.

This clone has a handful of counts. The rearrangement uses TRBV7-2 and TRBJ1-1; TRBD1 matches 11 bases. With 4 bases clipped from V and 5 bases from J, the junction kept 6 bases outside the gene matches. The CDR3 is 15 amino acids. Per the germline V gene, CDR1 is SGHTA and CDR2 is FQGNSA. The CDR3 DNA sequence: TGTGCCAGCAGCTCGCGCCGGGACAGGGGGACTGAAGCTTTCTTT. Protein sequence: CASSSRRDRGTEAFF.

This clone was recorded only once. This rearrangement joins TRBV6-5 to TRBJ2-7, with 10 bases aligning to TRBD2. Per the germline V gene, CDR1 is MNHEY and CDR2 is SVGAGI. V gave up 5 bases and J gave up 2 bases; unmatched junction bases: 3. CDR3 length: 14 amino acids. DNA for the CDR3: TGTGCCAGCAGTAGGACTAGCGGCGCCTACGAGCAGTACTTC. Translating gives CASSRTSGAYEQYF.

The V gene is TRBV15, the J gene TRBJ2-7; possible D gene TRBD2, 5 bases. The germline CDR1 and CDR2 sequences are LNHNV and YYDKDF (reference sequence). This CDR3 comprises 15 residues. Between the trimmed V and J ends, which lost 1 base and 3 bases, there was a span of 13 bases. DNA for the CDR3: TGTGCCACCAGCAGAGGGACGGGGAGCGACTACGAGCAGTACTTC. Translating it yields CATSRGTGSDYEQYF.

The rearrangement links TRBV30 to TRBJ1-2; D is unclear. This CDR3 comprises 13 residues. Trimming shortened V by 4 bases and J by 5 bases, and 14 bases separated the two germline ends. The germline V gene encodes CDR1 GTSNPN and CDR2 SVGIG (reference sequence). CDR3 residues: CAWKYAAGYGYTF. In nucleotides, the CDR3 is TGTGCCTGGAAGTACGCGGCTGGGTATGGCTACACCTTC.

V usage is TRBV7-2 and J usage is TRBJ2-4; 14 positions agree with TRBD2. The CDR3 loop spans 19 amino acids. V shed 1 base, J shed 0 bases, and the junction held 5 bases outside the gene matches. Germline-derived CDR1 and CDR2 are SGHTA and FQGNSA. The chain's CDR3 is CASSLVGLAGVGAKNIQYF. Here the CDR3 DNA reads TGTGCCAGCAGCTTAGTGGGACTAGCGGGGGTGGGAGCCAAAAACATTCAGTACTTC.

The chain links TRBV29-1 to TRBJ1-1, with D possibly matching TRBD1 (6 bases). The germline CDR1 and CDR2 sequences are SQVTM and ANQGSEA. CDR3 length: 13 amino acids. V dropped 2 bases and J dropped 4 bases, with 11 bases sitting between them. CDR3 DNA: TGCAGCGTTGAAAATAAAGGGGGCACTGAAGCTTTCTTT. This translates into CSVENKGGTEAFF.

This clone was recorded only once. V usage is TRBV30 and J usage is TRBJ1-2; D is unresolved. The length of the CDR3 is 11 residues. Germline CDR1 reads GTSNPN; CDR2 reads SVGIG (reference sequence). Trimming took 1 base from V and 10 from J, leaving 10 bases between them. CDR3 sequence: CAWSGLSDYTF. CDR3 DNA: TGTGCCTGGAGTGGACTTTCTGACTACACCTTC.

The chain employs TRBV14 and TRBJ2-1; TRBD1 matches at 9 bases. The CDR3 has 15 amino acids. V shed 4 bases and J 4 bases; nucleotides not matched to a gene: 5. CDR1 is SGHDN, CDR2 FVKESK, per germline. CDR3 DNA sequence: TGTGCCAGCAGCCTCCCCGGGACAGGGTACAATGAGCAGTTCTTC. It codes for CASSLPGTGYNEQFF.

The chain carries TRBV6-1 and TRBJ1-4, with D possibly matching TRBD1 (6 bases). V shed 4 bases and J shed 17 bases, with 17 bases lying between them. Germline lookup yields CDR1 MNHNS and CDR2 SASEGT. This CDR3 contains 12 residues. The CDR3 DNA sequence: TGTGCCAGCAGTGCCCTAACGACAGGCCTCTTTTTT. This encodes CASSALTTGLFF.

V usage is TRBV9 and J usage is TRBJ2-7; 9 bases match TRBD1. Germline CDR1 is SGDLS and CDR2 is YYNGEE. There are 15 residues in the CDR3. Trimming cost V 4 bases and J 4 bases; bases outside gene matches: 9. The CDR3 DNA follows: TGTGCCAGCAGCCCTTTTGGGACAGGGTATTACGAGCAGTACTTC. This encodes CASSPFGTGYYEQYF.

The V and J genes are TRBV6-1 and TRBJ1-5; 8 nucleotides match TRBD1. Looked up from germline, CDR1 is MNHNS and CDR2 is SASEGT. Unmatched junction bases numbered 6, after V lost 7 bases and J lost 7 bases. This CDR3 spans 13 amino acids. As DNA, the CDR3 is TGTGCCAGCATGGACAGGGTAGGCCAGCCCCAGCATTTT. It encodes CASMDRVGQPQHF.

V is TRBV29-1 and J is TRBJ1-2; 8 bases match TRBD1. The V gene end was trimmed by 4 bases and the J gene end by 8 bases; junction bases not matched to a gene: 6. CDR1 is SQVTM and CDR2 is ANQGSEA in the germline V gene. This CDR3 comprises 12 residues. The CDR3 spells CSVGGTGGGYTF. CDR3 DNA: TGCAGCGTTGGAGGGACAGGCGGGGGCTACACCTTC.

This clone was seen just once. This chain joins TRBV15 and TRBJ1-5; 9 positions match TRBD1. V shed 3 bases, J shed 5 bases, and the junction held 5 bases outside the gene matches. Germline-derived CDR1 and CDR2 are LNHNV and YYDKDF (reference sequence). The CDR3 is 15 amino acids. CDR3 residues: CATSRARTGDQPQHF. CDR3 bases: TGTGCCACCAGCAGGGCCCGGACAGGGGATCAGCCCCAGCATTTT.

The chain carries TRBV7-8 and TRBJ2-7, with TRBD1 identical over 9 bases. The CDR3 loop spans 13 amino acids. Germline loops: CDR1 SGHVS, CDR2 FQNEAQ. V lost 2 bases, J lost 6 bases, and 2 bases stayed unmatched. CDR3 nucleotides: TGTGCCAGCAGCTTACCGGGACAGGGCGAGCAGTACTTC. This gives the protein CASSLPGQGEQYF. The whole variable domain, remainder taken from reference TRBV7-8 and TRBJ2-7, is GAGVSQSPRYKVAKRGQDVALRCDPISGHVSLFWYQQALGQGPEFLTYFQNEAQLDKSGLPSDRFFAERPEGSVSTLKIQRTQQEDSAVYLCASSLPGQGEQYFGPGTRLTVT.

As DNA, the CDR3 is TGTGCCAGCAGCTTAGAAGGGGGATCGGTTGAAAAACTGTTTTTT. Translated: CASSLEGGSVEKLFF. The chain has TRBV7-9 and TRBJ1-4; TRBD1 might be the D (6 bases). The CDR3 has 15 residues. The ends were cut back, 1 base at V and 7 bases at J, with 13 bases in the middle. Germline V gene data show CDR1 as SEHNR and CDR2 as FQNEAQ (reference sequence).

This clone showed up just once. The rearrangement links TRBV6-5 to TRBJ2-5; 10 bases map to TRBD2. Germline CDR1 and CDR2: MNHEY and SVGAGI. The CDR3 has 13 residues. After removal of 6 bases from V and 6 bases from J, the junction contained 4 bases not matched to a gene. CDR3 in DNA: TGTGCCAGCAGCTTAGCGGGGGGTAAGACCCAGTACTTC. This encodes CASSLAGGKTQYF.

This chain joins TRBV19 and TRBJ1-2; unclear D gene. The CDR3 has 13 amino acids. The V end lost 2 bases, the J end lost 2 bases, and 6 bases lay between the germline ends. CDR1 and CDR2 from the germline V gene are LNHDA and SQIVND (reference sequence). This chain's CDR3 is CASSINGNYGYTF. DNA for the CDR3: TGTGCCAGTAGTATAAACGGGAACTATGGCTACACCTTC.

This clone was counted between two and nine times. The chain employs TRBV5-1 and TRBJ1-2, with D maybe TRBD1 (5 bases). This CDR3 has 14 residues. Germline V gene sequence: CDR1 SGHRS, CDR2 YFSETQ. The germline V and J ends were trimmed by 4 bases and 8 bases, with 18 bases remaining between them. The CDR3 nucleotides read TGCGCCAGCAGCCCATCGGACCCGACAGCCGGCTACACCTTC. This codes for CASSPSDPTAGYTF.

The chain joins TRBV6-4 to TRBJ1-5, with 7 bases lining up with TRBD1. Germline lookup yields CDR1 MRHNA and CDR2 SNTAGT. The length of the CDR3 is 16 residues. After removal of 4 bases from V and 1 base from J, the junction contained 7 bases not matched to a gene. CDR3 nucleotide sequence: TGTGCCAGCAGTGCTAGACAGGGTGGGAGCAATCAGCCCCAGCATTTT. Its translation: CASSARQGGSNQPQHF.